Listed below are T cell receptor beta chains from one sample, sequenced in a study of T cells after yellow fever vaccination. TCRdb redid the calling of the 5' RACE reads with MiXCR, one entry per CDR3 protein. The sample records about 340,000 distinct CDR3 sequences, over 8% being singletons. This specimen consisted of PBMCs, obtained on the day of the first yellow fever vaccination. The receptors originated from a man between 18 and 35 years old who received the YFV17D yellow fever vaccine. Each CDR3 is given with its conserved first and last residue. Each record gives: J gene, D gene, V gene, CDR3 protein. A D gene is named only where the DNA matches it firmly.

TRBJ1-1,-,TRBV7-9,CASSFGPLSAEAFF
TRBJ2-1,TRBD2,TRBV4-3,CASSRAGGAYNEQFF
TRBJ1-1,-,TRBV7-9,CASSPRSLTF
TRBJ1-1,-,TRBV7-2,CATRDVWFGTEAFF
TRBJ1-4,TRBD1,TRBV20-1,CCARDSIGTANNEKLFF
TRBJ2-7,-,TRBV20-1,CSAARQGAGYEQYF
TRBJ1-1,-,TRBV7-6,CASSATRQSTEAFF
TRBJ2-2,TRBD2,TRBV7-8,CASSGSGLAGPTGELFF
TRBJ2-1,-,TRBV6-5,CASSYSKSYNEQFF
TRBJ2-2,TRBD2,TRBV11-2,CASCYGGANTGELFF
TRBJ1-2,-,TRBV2,CASSVQDSIF
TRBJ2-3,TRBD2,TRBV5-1,CASSSIAGATDTQYF
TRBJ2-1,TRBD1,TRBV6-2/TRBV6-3,CASSSGQGKHEQFF
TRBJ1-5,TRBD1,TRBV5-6,CASSRTGESNQPQHF
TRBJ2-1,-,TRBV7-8,CASSLPPTWGTGSEQFF
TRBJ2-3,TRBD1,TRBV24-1,CATSDAGTGLTDTQYF
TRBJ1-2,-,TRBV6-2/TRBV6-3,CASSYSRWGNYGYTF
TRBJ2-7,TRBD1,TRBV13,CASGRDRGYEQYF
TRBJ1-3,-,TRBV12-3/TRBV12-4,CASKGNTIYF
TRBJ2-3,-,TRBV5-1,CASSSRTDPTQYF
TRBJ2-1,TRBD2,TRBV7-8,CASSRTSGGARNEQFF
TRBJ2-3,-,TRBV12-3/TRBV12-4,CASRADGTDTQYF
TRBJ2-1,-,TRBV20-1,CSARDGGALGNEQFF
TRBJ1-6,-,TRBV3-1,CASSHRDRNSPLHF
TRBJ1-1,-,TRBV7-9,CASRPDRRF
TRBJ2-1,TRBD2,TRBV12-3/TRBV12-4,CASRITPVSSGARNEQFF
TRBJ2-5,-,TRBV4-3,CASSPDPNETQYF
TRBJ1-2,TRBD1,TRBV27,CASTPGGLNFWYGYTF
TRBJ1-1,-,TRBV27,CASARGEFNTEAFF
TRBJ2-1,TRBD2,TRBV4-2,CASSQYSGGALEQFF
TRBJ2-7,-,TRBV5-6,CASSLGQGNGQYF
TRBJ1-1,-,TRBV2,CASRAGLEAFF
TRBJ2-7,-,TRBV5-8,CASSLWGDPRAEQYF
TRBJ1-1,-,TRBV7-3,CASSPQVGDTEAFF
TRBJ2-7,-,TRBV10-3,CAISEVRAYEQYF
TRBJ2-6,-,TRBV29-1,CSVAVGANVLTF
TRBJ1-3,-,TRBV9,CASSPTPGTIYF
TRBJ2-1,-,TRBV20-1,CSARVDRRVGDEQFF
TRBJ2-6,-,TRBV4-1,CASSQGQRTGANVLTF
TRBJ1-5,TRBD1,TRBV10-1,CASYRDSSNQPQHF
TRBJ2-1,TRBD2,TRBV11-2,CASSLQRGGVDNEQFF
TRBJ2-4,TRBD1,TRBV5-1,CASSPTGGLAIQYF
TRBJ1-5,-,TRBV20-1,CSARGHLYQPQHF
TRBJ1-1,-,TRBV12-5,CATAAGLNTEAFF
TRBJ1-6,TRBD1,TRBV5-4,CASSPGQARSPLHF